The entry below describes one TCR beta chain. This record belongs to a study of T cell responses to AZD1222 COVID-19 vaccine. The CDR3 loop spans 12 amino acids. Trimming removed 5 bases at V and 14 bases at J, with 16 bases between. Germline CDR1 SGHTA, CDR2 FQGNSA. Repertoires were generated with immunoSEQ multiplex PCR, while TCRdb's copy carries only in-frame clones and drops some. The repertoire holds over 150,000 clones, 93% seen once, with roughly 1% in the top ten. This chain connects TRBV7-2 to TRBJ1-3; D not certain. The TCR sequence derives from an adult who received the AZD1222 COVID-19 vaccine. Sample: peripheral blood, taken 28 days after the second AZD1222 dose. The CDR3 here is CASSIKGDKVYF. Written as DNA, the CDR3 is TGTGCCAGCAGCATAAAAGGAGATAAAGTATATTTT.